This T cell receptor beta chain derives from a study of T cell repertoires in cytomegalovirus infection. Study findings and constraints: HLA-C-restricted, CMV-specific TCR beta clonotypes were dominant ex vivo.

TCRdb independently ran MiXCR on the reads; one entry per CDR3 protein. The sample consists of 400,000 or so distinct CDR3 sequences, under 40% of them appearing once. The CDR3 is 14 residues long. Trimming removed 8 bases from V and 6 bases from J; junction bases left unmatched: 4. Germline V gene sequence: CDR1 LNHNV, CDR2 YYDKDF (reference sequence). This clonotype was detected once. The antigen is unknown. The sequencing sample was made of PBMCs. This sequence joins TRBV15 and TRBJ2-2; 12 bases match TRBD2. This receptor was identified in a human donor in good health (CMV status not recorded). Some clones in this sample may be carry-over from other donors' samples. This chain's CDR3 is CATAGTSGSGELFF. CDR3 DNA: TGTGCCACCGCCGGGACTAGCGGGTCCGGGGAGCTGTTTTTT.